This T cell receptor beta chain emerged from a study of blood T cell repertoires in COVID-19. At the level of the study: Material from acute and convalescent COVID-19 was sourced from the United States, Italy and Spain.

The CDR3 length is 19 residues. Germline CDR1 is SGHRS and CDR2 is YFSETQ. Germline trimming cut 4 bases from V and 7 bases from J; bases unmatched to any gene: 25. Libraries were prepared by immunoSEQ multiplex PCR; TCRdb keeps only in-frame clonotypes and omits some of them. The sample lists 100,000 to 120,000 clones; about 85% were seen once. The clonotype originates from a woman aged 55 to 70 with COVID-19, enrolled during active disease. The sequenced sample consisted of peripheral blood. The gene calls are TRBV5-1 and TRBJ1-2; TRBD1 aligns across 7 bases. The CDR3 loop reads CASSLYLNRGANGLGGYTF. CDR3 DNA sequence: TGCGCCAGCAGCCTTTACCTCAACAGGGGCGCGAATGGTCTGGGTGGCTACACCTTC. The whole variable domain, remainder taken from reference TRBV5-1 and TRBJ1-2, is KAGVTQTPRYLIKTRGQQVTLSCSPISGHRSVSWYQQTPGQGLQFLFEYFSETQRNKGNFPGRFSGRQFSNSRSEMNVSTLELGDSALYLCASSLYLNRGANGLGGYTFGSGTRLTVV.